In its sample, the clone carrying this T cell receptor (beta chain) was seen a few times. Molecules of cDNA were individually given unique molecular identifiers that were attached to them. TCRdb ran MiXCR on the 5' RACE reads and lists one entry per CDR3 protein. The data show 100,000 or so distinct CDR3 sequences, less than 15% seen once. The data stem from a study of early T cells in non-severe SARS-CoV-2 infection. Germline-derived CDR1 and CDR2 are SQVTM and ANQGSEA. V was pared by 4 bases and J by 7 bases, with 14 bases between. This CDR3 has 13 residues. Sequencing was carried out using whole blood. The clonotype comes from an adult who was a healthcare worker with PCR-confirmed SARS-CoV-2 infection or an uninfected control (not recorded which). V and J are TRBV29-1 and TRBJ2-1; perhaps TRBD2 as D (5 bases). The CDR3 bases are TGCAGCGTTGGAGCCGGAGAGCGGAATGAGCAGTTCTTC. This encodes CSVGAGERNEQFF.